This T cell receptor (beta chain) was sequenced for a study of cytomegalovirus exposure and HLA in healthy donors. The PCR had 60 Vbeta and 13 Jbeta primers. Measured with immunoSEQ multiplex PCR; TCRdb has only the in-frame clones, and not every one. Here the sample spans about 140,000 clones, around four fifths being singletons. Specimen: PBMCs. This TCR came from a woman aged 50 to 60 in good health and CMV-seropositive.

Written as DNA, the CDR3 is TGCGCCAGCAGCCGGACAGGGGATCAGCCCCAGCATTTT. Translated: CASSRTGDQPQHF. This sequence joins TRBV5-1 and TRBJ1-5; 9 bases fit TRBD1. Per the germline V gene, CDR1 is SGHRS and CDR2 is YFSETQ. This CDR3 has 13 residues. The V segment lost 4 bases and the J segment 5 bases; nucleotides outside the gene matches: 1.